The rows below give T cell receptor beta chains drawn from one sample of a study of cytomegalovirus exposure and HLA in healthy donors. TCRdb's copy holds only in-frame clones and misses some; the assay was immunoSEQ multiplex PCR. Of under 150,000 clones in the sample, approximately 78% are singletons; the top ten hold roughly 6%. Sequenced input: PBMCs. The receptor source for this set is a woman between 35 and 50 years old in good health and CMV-seropositive. Both conserved end residues are part of each CDR3. The order of the fields is CDR3 length, V gene, J gene, D gene, clone size, CDR3 DNA, CDR3 protein. A D gene is named only where the DNA matches it firmly. Clone size is shown for a subset of rows, as once, few, many or a class of expanded clone.

>14|TRBV29-1|TRBJ2-3|TRBD2|few
TGCAGCGTTGAAAGTGGCGGGAGTAGTGATACGCAGTATTTT
CSVESGGSSDTQYF
>15|TRBV5-6|TRBJ1-4|TRBD1|NA
TGTGCCAGCAGCTCCTCCGGGACAGGATATGAAAAACTGTTTTTT
CASSSSGTGYEKLFF
>14|TRBV18|TRBJ2-7|NA|NA
TGTGCCAGCTCACCACGCGCCGGGAACTACGAGCAGTACTTC
CASSPRAGNYEQYF
>16|TRBV19|TRBJ2-1|NA|NA
TGTGCCAGTAGTCGAAAGGGGGCTAGCGCACACAATGAGCAGTTCTTC
CASSRKGASAHNEQFF
>17|TRBV7-9|TRBJ2-5|TRBD2|NA
TGTGCCAGCAGCTTAGCGACTAGCGGGACTTCCCAGGAGACCCAGTACTTC
CASSLATSGTSQETQYF
>15|TRBV6-5|TRBJ2-3|NA|NA
TGTGCCAGCAGCCTCCTAGCGACTAGCACAGATACGCAGTATTTT
CASSLLATSTDTQYF
>14|TRBV7-2|TRBJ2-5|TRBD1|NA
TGTGCCAGCAGCTTTCGACAGGGGGCAGAGACCCAGTACTTC
CASSFRQGAETQYF
>12|TRBV19|TRBJ2-3|NA|NA
TGTGCCAGTAGTATGGCCACGGATACGCAGTATTTT
CASSMATDTQYF
>16|TRBV15|TRBJ1-1|NA|NA
TGTGCCACCAGCAGAGATTCGTCTGCGGGCAACACTGAAGCTTTCTTT
CATSRDSSAGNTEAFF
>13|TRBV19|TRBJ1-3|NA|once
TGTGCCAGTAGTCCGGAGGTGAAAAACACCATATATTTT
CASSPEVKNTIYF
>14|TRBV6-4|TRBJ2-2|NA|NA
TGTGCCAGCAGTGAACAGGGTAGTACCGGGGAGCTGTTTTTT
CASSEQGSTGELFF
>13|TRBV30|TRBJ1-1|NA|NA
TGTGCCTGGACGGAGGCCCTGAACACTGAAGCTTTCTTT
CAWTEALNTEAFF
>13|TRBV27|TRBJ2-7|TRBD2|NA
TGTGCCAGCAGTTCACCGACTAGCGGGAGGTGGTACTTC
CASSSPTSGRWYF
>15|TRBV6-6|TRBJ1-2|TRBD1|NA
TGTGCCAGCAGTCCTCCCGGACAGGATTACTATGGCTACACCTTC
CASSPPGQDYYGYTF
>14|TRBV29-1|TRBJ2-3|TRBD2|NA
TGCAGCGCAGAGACTAGCGGGAGGAAAGATACGCAGTATTTT
CSAETSGRKDTQYF
>15|TRBV18|TRBJ2-3|TRBD2|once
TGTGCCAGCTTTTCGAGCGGGAGCTCTACAGATACGCAGTATTTT
CASFSSGSSTDTQYF
>13|TRBV7-9|TRBJ2-1|NA|NA
TGTGCCAGCAGCTTTCGCAGCGGGTCAGGGCAGTTCTTC
CASSFRSGSGQFF
>13|TRBV6-1|TRBJ2-7|TRBD1|NA
TGTGCCAGCTCGGACAGGGTAGGTTACGAGCAGTACTTC
CASSDRVGYEQYF
>18|TRBV9|TRBJ2-6|TRBD1|NA
TGTGCCAGCAGCGTAGTGGGGACAGGGGGAACTGGGGCCAACGTCCTGACTTTC
CASSVVGTGGTGANVLTF
>15|TRBV7-8|TRBJ2-3|NA|few
TGTGCCAGCAGCTTAGTAGGGGTGGGCACAGATACGCAGTATTTT
CASSLVGVGTDTQYF
>13|TRBV18|TRBJ1-2|NA|NA
TGTGCCAGCTCACCGGAAGGGGGGGATGGCTACACCTTC
CASSPEGGDGYTF
>16|TRBV9|TRBJ1-4|TRBD1|NA
TGTGCCAGCAGCGCCAATATTGGACAGGCTAATGAAAAACTGTTTTTT
CASSANIGQANEKLFF
>17|TRBV5-1|TRBJ2-7|TRBD2|NA
TGCGCCAGCAGCTGGGTGGCCGGGGGGGGGACCTCCTACGAGCAGTACTTC
CASSWVAGGGTSYEQYF
>15|TRBV18|TRBJ1-3|NA|NA
TGTGCCAGCTCACCTCGACAGATCTCTGGAAACACCATATATTTT
CASSPRQISGNTIYF
>10|TRBV29-1|TRBJ1-1|NA|NA
TGCAGCGTTCGGGGCACTGAAGCTTTCTTT
CSVRGTEAFF
>15|TRBV6-1|TRBJ2-5|NA|NA
TGTGCCAGCAGTGAAGCGAGGGTTCTCCAAGAGACCCAGTACTTC
CASSEARVLQETQYF
>15|TRBV7-2|TRBJ1-5|NA|NA
TGTGCCAGCAGTATTGACAGTTATAGCAATCAGCCCCAGCATTTT
CASSIDSYSNQPQHF
>14|TRBV5-1|TRBJ2-2|NA|NA
TGCGCCAGCAGCTTAAACAGGCAGCCCGGGGAGCTGTTTTTT
CASSLNRQPGELFF
>13|TRBV27|TRBJ1-1|NA|once
TGTGCCAGCAGATGGGGGTCGGGAGCTGAAGCTTTCTTT
CASRWGSGAEAFF
>14|TRBV2|TRBJ1-1|NA|NA
TGTGCCAGCACCCCCAGTGGGGCGAGAACTGAAGCTTTCTTT
CASTPSGARTEAFF
>11|TRBV20-1|TRBJ1-1|NA|NA
TGCAGTGCTTACGCGGTTCCTGAAGCTTTCTTT
CSAYAVPEAFF
>16|TRBV14|TRBJ1-3|NA|NA
TGTGCCAGCAGCCAAGTCACAGGTTTAGCTGGAAACACCATATATTTT
CASSQVTGLAGNTIYF
>16|TRBV18|TRBJ2-5|TRBD1|NA
TGTGCCAGCTCGCGATACAATGGACAGGATCAAGAGACCCAGTACTTC
CASSRYNGQDQETQYF
>12|TRBV2|TRBJ2-5|NA|NA
TGTGCCAGCAGTGTTCAGCAAGAGACCCAGTACTTC
CASSVQQETQYF
>11|TRBV20-1|TRBJ1-1|NA|NA
TGCAGTGCTAGTAGAGGGACTGAAGCTTTCTTT
CSASRGTEAFF
>14|TRBV5-1|TRBJ2-7|NA|NA
TGCGCCAGCAGCCTGGACCCGAGCTCCTACGAGCAGTACTTC
CASSLDPSSYEQYF
>14|TRBV13|TRBJ2-7|TRBD2|NA
TGTGCCAGCAGCTCAGCGGGAGGCCTCTACGAGCAGTACTTC
CASSSAGGLYEQYF
>11|TRBV7-9|TRBJ1-2|NA|NA
TGTGCCAGCAGCTTATTCTGGGAGTACACCTTC
CASSLFWEYTF
>14|TRBV29-1|TRBJ1-1|NA|NA
TGCAGCGCCGAGGGAGGCCCCGAGAACACTGAAGCTTTCTTT
CSAEGGPENTEAFF
>15|TRBV5-1|TRBJ1-4|NA|NA
TGCGCCAGCAGCGCCTGGGGGGGCACTAATGAAAAACTGTTTTTT
CASSAWGGTNEKLFF
>17|TRBV7-9|TRBJ2-7|TRBD2|NA
TGTGCCAGCAGCAAAGGACTAGCGGGGGAAAAAACCTACGAGCAGTACTTC
CASSKGLAGEKTYEQYF